The 10 T cell receptor beta chains below all came from one sample that was sequenced in a study of blood T cell repertoires in COVID-19. Produced via immunoSEQ multiplex PCR; TCRdb's table is partial and in-frame only. The sample lists around 150,000 clones, approximately 88% occurring once. Material: PBMCs or T cells enriched from blood (not recorded which). All receptors come from an older man who had been exposed to COVID-19.

The chain combines TRBV28 with TRBJ1-5, with no clear D. Germline V gene lookup returns CDR1 MDHEN and CDR2 SYDVKM. The CDR3 extends over 12 amino acids. The germline V and J ends were trimmed by 3 bases and 5 bases, with 5 bases remaining between them. CDR3 sequence: CASSFSDQPQHF. CDR3 sequence (DNA): TGTGCCAGCAGTTTTTCAGATCAGCCCCAGCATTTT.

CDR3 in amino acids: CASRKPGQGNEQYF. CDR3 nucleotide sequence: TGTGCCAGCAGAAAACCGGGACAGGGAAACGAGCAGTACTTC. This chain links TRBV2 with TRBJ2-7; 9 bases map to TRBD1. Trimming took 6 bases from V and 5 from J; bases not matched to a gene: 8. From germline, CDR1 is SNHLY and CDR2 FYNNEI. The CDR3 loop spans 14 amino acids.

This rearrangement joins TRBV5-4 to TRBJ1-3, with TRBD1 matching over 7 bases. The germline CDR1 and CDR2 sequences are SGHNT and YYREEE (reference sequence). V was pared by 4 bases and J by 3 bases, with 13 bases of the junction left unmatched. The CDR3 contains 17 residues. CDR3 in DNA: TGTGCCAGCAGCCTCAAGGGGGCAGGGTATAATGGAAACACCATATATTTT. Amino acid sequence: CASSLKGAGYNGNTIYF.

This clone has just a few counts. V usage is TRBV3-1 (or the pseudogene TRBV3-2) and J usage is TRBJ1-6; 9 bases agree with TRBD1. The V segment lost 4 bases and the J segment 7 bases; nucleotides outside the gene matches: 5. The germline V gene has CDR1 LGHDT and CDR2 YNNKEL (reference sequence). The CDR3 extends over 15 amino acids. CDR3 nucleotide sequence: TGTGCCAGCAGCCCCTGGACAGGGGTAAATTCACCCCTCCACTTT. It is translated as CASSPWTGVNSPLHF.

J is TRBJ2-5 and V is TRBV9; D perhaps matches TRBD2 (5 bases). The CDR3 totals 13 residues. CDR1 and CDR2 (germline): SGDLS, YYNGEE. V lost 4 bases and J lost 0, with 7 bases in between. The CDR3 sequence is CASSRDHQETQYF. The CDR3 DNA follows: TGTGCCAGCAGCCGGGATCACCAAGAGACCCAGTACTTC.

The CDR3 region has the DNA TGTGCCAGCAGTTTGGACAGGGCGGGTTCACCCCTCCACTTT. Protein: CASSLDRAGSPLHF. This chain connects TRBV27 to TRBJ1-6; TRBD1 agrees at 8 bases. Trimming cost V 3 bases and J 9 bases; bases outside gene matches: 4. Germline CDR1 MNHEY, CDR2 SMNVEV (reference sequence). This CDR3 comprises 14 residues.

The genes are TRBV7-2 and TRBJ2-4; D not resolved. The CDR3 extends over 16 amino acids. The germline gives CDR1 SGHTA, CDR2 FQGNSA. V was cut by 5 bases and J by 0 bases, with 14 bases left in between. The CDR3 is CASSPPLFGAKNIQYF. The CDR3 coding sequence is TGTGCCAGCAGCCCACCCCTTTTCGGAGCCAAAAACATTCAGTACTTC.

This rearrangement joins TRBV12-5 to TRBJ2-2, with 8 bases aligning to TRBD1. V shed 3 bases and J 7 bases; nucleotides not matched to a gene: 16. Germline values: CDR1 LGHNT, CDR2 FRNRAP. The CDR3 runs 18 residues. CDR3 DNA: TGTGCTAGTGGTTTATTGATGGGGCAGGGGGCGCATGACGGGGAGCTGTTTTTT. Translated: CASGLLMGQGAHDGELFF.

The chain employs TRBV19 and TRBJ1-1; 8 bases map to TRBD1. Germline V lookup: CDR1 LNHDA, CDR2 SQIVND (reference sequence). The CDR3 consists of 13 residues. The V gene end was trimmed by 5 bases and the J gene end by 11 bases; junction bases not matched to a gene: 10. CDR3 protein: CASSATTGDGAFF. CDR3 sequence (DNA): TGTGCCAGTAGTGCCACGACAGGGGATGGGGCTTTCTTT.

This chain uses TRBV27 with TRBJ2-2; weak D call: TRBD1 (6 bases). The CDR3 contains 13 residues. From germline, CDR1 is MNHEY and CDR2 SMNVEV (reference sequence). V gave up 6 bases and J gave up 2 bases, with 7 bases separating them. The CDR3 nucleotides are TGTGCCAGCAGAGGGACAAACACCGGGGAGCTGTTTTTT. Translation gives CASRGTNTGELFF.